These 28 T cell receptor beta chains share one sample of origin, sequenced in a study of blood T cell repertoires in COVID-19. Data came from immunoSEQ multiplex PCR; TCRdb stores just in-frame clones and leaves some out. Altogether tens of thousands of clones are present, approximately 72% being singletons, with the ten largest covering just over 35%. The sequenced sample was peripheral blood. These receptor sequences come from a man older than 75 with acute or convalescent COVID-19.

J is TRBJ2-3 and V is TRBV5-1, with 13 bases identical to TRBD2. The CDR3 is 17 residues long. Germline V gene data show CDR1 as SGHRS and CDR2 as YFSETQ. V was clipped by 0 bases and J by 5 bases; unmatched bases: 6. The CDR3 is CASSLVTGLAGIDTQYF. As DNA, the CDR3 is TGCGCCAGCAGCTTGGTTACGGGACTAGCGGGGATAGATACGCAGTATTTT.

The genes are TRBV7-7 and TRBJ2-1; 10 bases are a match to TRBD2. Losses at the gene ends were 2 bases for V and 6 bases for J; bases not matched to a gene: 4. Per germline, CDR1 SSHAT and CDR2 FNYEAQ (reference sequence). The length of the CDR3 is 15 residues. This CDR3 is CASSLIAGGLNEQFF. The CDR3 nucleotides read TGTGCCAGCAGCTTAATAGCGGGGGGCCTCAATGAGCAGTTCTTC. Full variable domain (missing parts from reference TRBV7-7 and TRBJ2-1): GAGVSQSPRYKVTKRGQDVTLRCDPISSHATLYWYQQALGQGPEFLTYFNYEAQPDKSGLPSDRFSAERPEGSISTLTIQRTEQRDSAMYRCASSLIAGGLNEQFFGPGTRLTVL.

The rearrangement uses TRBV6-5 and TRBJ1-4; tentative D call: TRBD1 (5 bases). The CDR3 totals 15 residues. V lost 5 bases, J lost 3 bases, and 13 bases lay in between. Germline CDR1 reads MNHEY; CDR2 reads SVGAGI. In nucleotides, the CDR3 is TGTGCCAGCAGTAATTTAGGGGTGGCTAATGAAAAACTGTTTTTT. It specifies CASSNLGVANEKLFF.

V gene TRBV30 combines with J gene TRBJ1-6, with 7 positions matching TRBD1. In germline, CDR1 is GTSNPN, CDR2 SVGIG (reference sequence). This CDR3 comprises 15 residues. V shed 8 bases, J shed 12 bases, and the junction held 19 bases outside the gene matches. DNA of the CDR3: TGTGCCGGAGAACAGGGGTCGAACTTAATTCGACCCCTCCACTTT. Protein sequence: CAGEQGSNLIRPLHF.

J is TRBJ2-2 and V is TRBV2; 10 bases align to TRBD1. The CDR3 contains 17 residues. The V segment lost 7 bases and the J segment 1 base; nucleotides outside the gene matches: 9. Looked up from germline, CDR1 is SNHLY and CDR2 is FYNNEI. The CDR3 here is CASNTRQGALNTGELFF. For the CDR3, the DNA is TGTGCCAGCAATACTAGACAGGGGGCCTTGAACACCGGGGAGCTGTTTTTT.

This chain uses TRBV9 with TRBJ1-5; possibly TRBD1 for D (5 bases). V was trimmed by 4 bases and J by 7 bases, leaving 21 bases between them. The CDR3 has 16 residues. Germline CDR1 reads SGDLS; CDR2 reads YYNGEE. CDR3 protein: CASSQGDPQGGQPQHF. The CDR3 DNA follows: TGTGCCAGCAGCCAGGGCGACCCCCAAGGAGGGCAGCCCCAGCATTTT. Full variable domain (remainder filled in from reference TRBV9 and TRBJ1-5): DSGVTQTPKHLITATGQRVTLRCSPRSGDLSVYWYQQSLDQGLQFLIQYYNGEERAKGNILERFSAQQFPDLHSELNLSSLELGDSALYFCASSQGDPQGGQPQHFGDGTRLSIL.

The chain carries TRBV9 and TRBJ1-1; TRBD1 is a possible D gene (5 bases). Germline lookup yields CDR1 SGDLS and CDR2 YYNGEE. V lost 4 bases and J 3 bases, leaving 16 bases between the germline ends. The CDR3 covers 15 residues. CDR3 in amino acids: CASSPEAGGDTEAFF. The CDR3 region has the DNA TGTGCCAGCAGCCCTGAGGCGGGGGGGGACACTGAAGCTTTCTTT.

Here the CDR3 reads CASSLQGTFYGYTF. The CDR3 DNA is TGTGCCAGCAGTTTGCAGGGAACCTTCTATGGCTACACCTTC. The chain has TRBV6-2 or TRBV6-3 and TRBJ1-2, with a possible D match to TRBD1 (5 bases). This CDR3 contains 14 residues. Germline CDR1 is MNHEY and CDR2 is SVGEGT. Trimming removed 4 bases from V and 4 bases from J, with 13 bases in between.

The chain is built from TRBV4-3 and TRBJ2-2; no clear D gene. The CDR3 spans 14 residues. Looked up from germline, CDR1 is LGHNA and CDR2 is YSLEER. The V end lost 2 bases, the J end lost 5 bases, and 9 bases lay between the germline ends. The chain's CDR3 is CASSQNAETGELFF. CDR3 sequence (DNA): TGCGCCAGCAGCCAAAATGCGGAGACCGGGGAGCTGTTTTTT.

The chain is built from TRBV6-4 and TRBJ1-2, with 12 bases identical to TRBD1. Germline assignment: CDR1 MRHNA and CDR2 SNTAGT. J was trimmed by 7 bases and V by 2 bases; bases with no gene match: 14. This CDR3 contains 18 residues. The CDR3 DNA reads TGTGCCAGCAGTGACCGCAGCCGGGACAGGGGGCGGATTAGTGGCTACACCTTC. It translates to CASSDRSRDRGRISGYTF.

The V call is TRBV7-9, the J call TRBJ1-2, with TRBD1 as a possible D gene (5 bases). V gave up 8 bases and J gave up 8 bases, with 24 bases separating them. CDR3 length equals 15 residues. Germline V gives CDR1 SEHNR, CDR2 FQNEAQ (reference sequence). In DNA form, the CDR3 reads TGTGCCAGCCGCGGGGACCAAGTGGGGGGGGACGGCTACACCTTC. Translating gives CASRGDQVGGDGYTF.

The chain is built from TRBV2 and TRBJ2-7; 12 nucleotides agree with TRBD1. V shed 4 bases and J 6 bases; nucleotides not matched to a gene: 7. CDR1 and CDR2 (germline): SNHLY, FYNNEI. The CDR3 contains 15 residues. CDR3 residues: CASSVRGQGAGEQYF. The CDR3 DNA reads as TGTGCCAGCAGTGTTCGGGGACAGGGGGCGGGCGAGCAGTACTTC.

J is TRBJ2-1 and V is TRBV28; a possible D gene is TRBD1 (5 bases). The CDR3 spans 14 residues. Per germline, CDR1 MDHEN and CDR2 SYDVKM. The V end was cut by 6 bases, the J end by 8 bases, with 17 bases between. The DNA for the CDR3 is TGTGCCAGCAGCCCCAGGGTCCGCGTGTATGAGCAGTTCTTC. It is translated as CASSPRVRVYEQFF. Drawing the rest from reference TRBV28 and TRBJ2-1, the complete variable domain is DVKVTQSSRYLVKRTGEKVFLECVQDMDHENMFWYRQDPGLGLRLIYFSYDVKMKEKGDIPEGYSVSREKKERFSLILESASTNQTSMYLCASSPRVRVYEQFFGPGTRLTVL.

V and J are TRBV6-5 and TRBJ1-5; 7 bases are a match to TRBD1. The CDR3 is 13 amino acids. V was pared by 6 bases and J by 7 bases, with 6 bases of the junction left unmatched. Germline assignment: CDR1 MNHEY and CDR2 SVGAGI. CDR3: CASRLTGSQPQHF. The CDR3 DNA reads TGTGCCAGCAGGTTGACAGGGTCGCAGCCCCAGCATTTT.

In nucleotides, the CDR3 is TGTGCCAGCAGCGTAGGGGGACTAGCCAACACCGGGGAGCTGTTTTTT. It translates to CASSVGGLANTGELFF. The chain recombines TRBV7-3 with TRBJ2-2; TRBD2 agrees at 9 bases. Germline-derived CDR1 and CDR2 are SGHTA and FQGTGA. This CDR3 contains 16 residues. The junction had 6 bases not matched to a gene; V was cut back by 5 bases and J by 2 bases.

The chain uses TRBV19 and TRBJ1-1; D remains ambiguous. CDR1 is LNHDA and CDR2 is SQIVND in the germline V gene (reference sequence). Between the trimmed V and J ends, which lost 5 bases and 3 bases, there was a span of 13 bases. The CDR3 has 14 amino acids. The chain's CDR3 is CASSSSFSDTEAFF. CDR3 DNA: TGTGCCAGTAGTTCTAGTTTTTCGGACACTGAAGCTTTCTTT.

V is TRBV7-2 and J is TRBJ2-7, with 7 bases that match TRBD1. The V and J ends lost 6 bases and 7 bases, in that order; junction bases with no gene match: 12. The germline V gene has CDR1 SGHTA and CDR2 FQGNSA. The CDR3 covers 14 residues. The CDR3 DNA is TGTGCCAGCAGTCGACAGGGCCGGATAGAGGAGCAGTACTTC. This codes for CASSRQGRIEEQYF.

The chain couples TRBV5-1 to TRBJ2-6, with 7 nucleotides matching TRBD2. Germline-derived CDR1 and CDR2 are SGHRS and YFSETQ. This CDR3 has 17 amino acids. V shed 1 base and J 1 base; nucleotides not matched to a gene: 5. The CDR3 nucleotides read TGCGCCAGCAGCTTGAGGGCGGGGGTTTCTGGGGCCAACGTCCTGACTTTC. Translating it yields CASSLRAGVSGANVLTF.

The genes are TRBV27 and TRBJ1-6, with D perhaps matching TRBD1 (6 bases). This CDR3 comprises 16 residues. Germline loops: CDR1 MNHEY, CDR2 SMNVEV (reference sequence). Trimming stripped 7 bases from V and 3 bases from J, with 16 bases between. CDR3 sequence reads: CASTETGIGYNSPLHF. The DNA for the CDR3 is TGTGCCAGCACGGAAACAGGGATCGGCTATAATTCACCCCTCCACTTT.

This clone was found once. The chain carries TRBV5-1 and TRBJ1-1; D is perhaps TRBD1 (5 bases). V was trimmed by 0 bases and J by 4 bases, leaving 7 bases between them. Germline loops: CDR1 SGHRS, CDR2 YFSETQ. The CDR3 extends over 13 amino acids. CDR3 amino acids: CASSLGTSTEAFF. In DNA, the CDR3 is TGCGCCAGCAGCTTGGGGACAAGCACTGAAGCTTTCTTT. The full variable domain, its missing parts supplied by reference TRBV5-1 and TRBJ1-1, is KAGVTQTPRYLIKTRGQQVTLSCSPISGHRSVSWYQQTPGQGLQFLFEYFSETQRNKGNFPGRFSGRQFSNSRSEMNVSTLELGDSALYLCASSLGTSTEAFFGQGTRLTVV.

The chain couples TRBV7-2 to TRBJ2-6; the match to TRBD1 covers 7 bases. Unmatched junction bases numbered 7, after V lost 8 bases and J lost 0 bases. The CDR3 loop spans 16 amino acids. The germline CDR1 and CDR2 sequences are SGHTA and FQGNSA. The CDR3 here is CASAATGTSGANVLTF. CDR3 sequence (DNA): TGTGCCAGCGCGGCGACAGGGACCTCTGGGGCCAACGTCCTGACTTTC.

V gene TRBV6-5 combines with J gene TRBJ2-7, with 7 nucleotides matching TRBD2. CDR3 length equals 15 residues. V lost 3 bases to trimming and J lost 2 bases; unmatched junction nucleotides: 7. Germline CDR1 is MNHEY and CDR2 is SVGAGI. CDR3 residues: CASSYLGTTAYEQYF. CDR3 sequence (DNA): TGTGCCAGCAGTTATCTAGGGACTACAGCCTACGAGCAGTACTTC.

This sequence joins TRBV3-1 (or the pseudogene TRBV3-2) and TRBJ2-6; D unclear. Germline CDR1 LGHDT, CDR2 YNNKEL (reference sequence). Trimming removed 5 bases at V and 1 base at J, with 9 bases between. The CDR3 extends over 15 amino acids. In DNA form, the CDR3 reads TGTGCCAGCAGCAGAGACTCTTCTGGGGCCAACGTCCTGACTTTC. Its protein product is CASSRDSSGANVLTF.

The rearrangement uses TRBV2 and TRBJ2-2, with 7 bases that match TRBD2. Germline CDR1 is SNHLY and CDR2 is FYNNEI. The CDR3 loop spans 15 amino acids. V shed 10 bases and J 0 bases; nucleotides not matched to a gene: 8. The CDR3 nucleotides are TGTGCCACCCGGGGGGAGACCGCGAACACCGGGGAGCTGTTTTTT. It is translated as CATRGETANTGELFF.

CDR3 loop: CASSHDRTGTEKLFF. The CDR3 DNA follows: TGTGCCAGCAGCCACGATCGGACAGGGACTGAAAAACTGTTTTTT. The J gene is TRBJ1-4, the V gene TRBV3-1 (or the pseudogene TRBV3-2), with TRBD1 identical over 8 bases. This CDR3 contains 15 residues. Trimming removed 3 bases from V and 7 bases from J; junction bases left unmatched: 7. The germline CDR1 and CDR2 sequences are LGHDT and YNNKEL (reference sequence).

The CDR3 DNA reads as TGCGCCAGCAGCCTCGAAGGACAGCTTAATTCACCCCTCCACTTT. It yields the protein CASSLEGQLNSPLHF. The chain links TRBV4-3 to TRBJ1-6; D may be TRBD1 (6 bases). Trimming removed 4 bases at V and 6 bases at J, with 13 bases between. CDR1 and CDR2 from the germline V gene are LGHNA and YSLEER. The CDR3 consists of 15 residues.

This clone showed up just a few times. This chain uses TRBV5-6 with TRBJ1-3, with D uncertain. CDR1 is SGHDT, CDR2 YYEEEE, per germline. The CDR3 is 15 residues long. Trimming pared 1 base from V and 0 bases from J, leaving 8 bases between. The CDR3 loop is CASSLRRVSGNTIYF. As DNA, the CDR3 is TGTGCCAGCAGCTTGCGTCGGGTCTCTGGAAACACCATATATTTT.

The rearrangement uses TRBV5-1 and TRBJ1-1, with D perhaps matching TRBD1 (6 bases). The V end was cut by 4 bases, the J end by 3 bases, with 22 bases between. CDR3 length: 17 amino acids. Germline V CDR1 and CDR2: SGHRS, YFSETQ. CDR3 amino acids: CASSAIFRGPEDTEAFF. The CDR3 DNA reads TGCGCCAGCAGCGCAATATTCAGGGGACCGGAGGACACTGAAGCTTTCTTT. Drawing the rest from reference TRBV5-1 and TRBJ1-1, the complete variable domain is KAGVTQTPRYLIKTRGQQVTLSCSPISGHRSVSWYQQTPGQGLQFLFEYFSETQRNKGNFPGRFSGRQFSNSRSEMNVSTLELGDSALYLCASSAIFRGPEDTEAFFGQGTRLTVV.